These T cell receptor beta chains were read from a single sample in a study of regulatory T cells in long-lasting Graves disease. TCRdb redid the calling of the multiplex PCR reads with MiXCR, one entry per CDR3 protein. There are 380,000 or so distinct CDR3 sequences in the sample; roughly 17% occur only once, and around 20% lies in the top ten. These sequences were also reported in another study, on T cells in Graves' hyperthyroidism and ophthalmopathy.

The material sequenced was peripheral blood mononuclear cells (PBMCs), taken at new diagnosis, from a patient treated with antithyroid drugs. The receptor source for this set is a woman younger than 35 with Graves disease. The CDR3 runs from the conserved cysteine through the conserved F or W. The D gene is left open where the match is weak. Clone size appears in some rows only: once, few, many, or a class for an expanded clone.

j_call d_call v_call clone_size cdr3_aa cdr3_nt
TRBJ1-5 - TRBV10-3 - CAITQGLNQPQHF TGTGCCATCACCCAGGGACTCAATCAGCCCCAGCATTTT
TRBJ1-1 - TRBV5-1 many CASSLDGGPRPNTEAFF TGCGCCAGCAGCTTGGATGGGGGCCCTCGACCGAACACTGAAGCTTTCTTT
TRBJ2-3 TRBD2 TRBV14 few CASSQTSGLRGTDTQYF TGTGCCAGCAGCCAAACTAGCGGCTTAAGGGGCACAGATACGCAGTATTTT
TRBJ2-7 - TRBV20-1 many CSAREGLGSYEQYF TGCAGTGCTAGAGAGGGACTGGGCTCCTACGAGCAGTACTTC
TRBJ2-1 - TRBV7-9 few CASSPPSNNEQFF TGTGCCAGCAGCCCCCCCTCCAACAATGAGCAGTTCTTC
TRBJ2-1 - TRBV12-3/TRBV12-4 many CASSLRLGNEQFF TGTGCCAGCAGTCTCCGCCTAGGCAATGAGCAGTTCTTC
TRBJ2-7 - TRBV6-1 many CASSEMTSVPYEQYF TGTGCCAGCAGTGAGATGACAAGCGTCCCCTACGAGCAGTACTTC
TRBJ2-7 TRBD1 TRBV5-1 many CASSLGQGASYEQYF TGCGCCAGCAGCTTGGGACAGGGGGCCTCCTACGAGCAGTACTTC
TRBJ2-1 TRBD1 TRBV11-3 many CASKHRDRGDEQFF TGTGCCAGCAAACATCGGGACAGGGGGGACGAGCAGTTCTTC
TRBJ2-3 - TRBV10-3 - CATGWQTSSTDTQYF TGTGCCACCGGATGGCAAACTTCTAGCACAGATACGCAGTATTTT
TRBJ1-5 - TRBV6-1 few CASSHEGYQPQHF TGTGCCAGCAGCCACGAGGGTTACCAGCCCCAGCATTTT
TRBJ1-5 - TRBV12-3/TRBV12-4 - CASSLAGVTSNQPQHF TGTGCCAGCAGTTTAGCCGGGGTCACCAGCAATCAGCCCCAGCATTTT
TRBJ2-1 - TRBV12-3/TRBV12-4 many CASSLSGAGEQFF TGTGCCAGCAGTTTATCGGGGGCGGGTGAGCAGTTCTTC
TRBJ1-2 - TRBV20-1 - CSASPFSNQVWIDGYTF TGCAGTGCTAGCCCCTTTTCGAACCAGGTCTGGATTGATGGCTACACCTTC
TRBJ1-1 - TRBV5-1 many CASSLASGLEAFF TGCGCCAGCAGCTTGGCGTCAGGACTTGAAGCTTTCTTT
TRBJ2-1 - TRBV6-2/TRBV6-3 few CASSYSSGEEAYNEQFF TGTGCCAGCAGTTACTCCTCAGGGGAAGAAGCCTACAATGAGCAGTTCTTC
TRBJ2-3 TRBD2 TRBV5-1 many CASSLAPSGYTDTQYF TGCGCCAGCAGCTTGGCGCCTAGCGGATACACAGATACGCAGTATTTT
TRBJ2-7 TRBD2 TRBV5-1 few CASSLVASGRADEQYF TGCGCCAGCAGCTTGGTGGCCAGCGGGAGGGCCGACGAGCAGTACTTC
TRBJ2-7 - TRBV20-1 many CSAPLTQGAYEQYF TGCAGTGCTCCCCTGACCCAGGGAGCCTACGAGCAGTACTTC
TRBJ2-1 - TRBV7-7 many CASSSRPQGEQFF TGTGCTAGCAGCTCCCGTCCCCAGGGTGAGCAGTTCTTC
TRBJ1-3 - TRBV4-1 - CASSQETYHSGNTIYF TGCGCCAGCAGCCAAGAAACCTACCACTCTGGAAACACCATATATTTT
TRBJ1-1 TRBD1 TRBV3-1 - CASSELGRDRTEAFF TGTGCCAGCAGCGAACTTGGCCGGGACAGGACTGAAGCTTTCTTT
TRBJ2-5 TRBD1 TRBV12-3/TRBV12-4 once CASSNRGFVETQYF TGTGCCAGCAGCAACAGGGGGTTCGTAGAGACCCAGTACTTC
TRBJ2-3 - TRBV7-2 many CASSLGSPDTQYF TGTGCCAGCAGCTTGGGGTCCCCAGATACGCAGTATTTT
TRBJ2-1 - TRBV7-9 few CASSLRDVALGVSNEQFF TGTGCCAGCAGCTTAAGGGATGTAGCGCTGGGAGTGTCCAATGAGCAGTTCTTC
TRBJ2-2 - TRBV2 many CASSRAGTGELFF TGTGCCAGCAGTCGGGCAGGGACCGGGGAGCTGTTTTTT
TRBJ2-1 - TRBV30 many CAWRRRSGSGQFF TGTGCCTGGAGAAGAAGAAGCGGTTCCGGGCAGTTCTTC
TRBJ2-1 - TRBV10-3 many CAISDTYNEQFF TGTGCCATCAGTGATACCTACAATGAGCAGTTCTTC